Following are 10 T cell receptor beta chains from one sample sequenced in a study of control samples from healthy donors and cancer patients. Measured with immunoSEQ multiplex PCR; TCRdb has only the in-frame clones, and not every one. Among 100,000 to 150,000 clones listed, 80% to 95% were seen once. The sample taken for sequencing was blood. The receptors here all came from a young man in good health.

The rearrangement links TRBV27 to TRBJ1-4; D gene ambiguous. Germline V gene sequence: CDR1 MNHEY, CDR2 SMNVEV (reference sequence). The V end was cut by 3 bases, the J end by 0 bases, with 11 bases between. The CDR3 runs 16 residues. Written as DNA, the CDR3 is TGTGCCAGCAGTTTTGGGCAGGTCACAACTAATGAAAAACTGTTTTTT. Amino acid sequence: CASSFGQVTTNEKLFF.

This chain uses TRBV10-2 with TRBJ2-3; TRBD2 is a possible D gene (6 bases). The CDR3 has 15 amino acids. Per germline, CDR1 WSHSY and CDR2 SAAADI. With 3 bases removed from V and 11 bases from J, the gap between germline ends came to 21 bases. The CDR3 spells CASSESGSSGDLQYF. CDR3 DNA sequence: TGCGCCAGCAGTGAAAGCGGGTCCTCGGGAGATTTGCAGTATTTT.

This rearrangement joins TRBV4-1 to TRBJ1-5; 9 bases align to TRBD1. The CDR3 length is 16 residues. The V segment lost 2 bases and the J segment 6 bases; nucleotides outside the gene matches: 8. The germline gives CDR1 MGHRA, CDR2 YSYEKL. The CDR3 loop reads CASSQFPGQGSQPQHF. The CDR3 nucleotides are TGCGCCAGCAGCCAATTCCCGGGACAGGGATCTCAGCCCCAGCATTTT.

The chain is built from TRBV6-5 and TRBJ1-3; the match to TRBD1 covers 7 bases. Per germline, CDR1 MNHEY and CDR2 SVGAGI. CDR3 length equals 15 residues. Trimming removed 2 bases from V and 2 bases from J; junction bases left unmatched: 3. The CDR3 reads CASSYSGQAGNTIYF. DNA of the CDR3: TGTGCCAGCAGTTACAGTGGACAGGCTGGAAACACCATATATTTT.

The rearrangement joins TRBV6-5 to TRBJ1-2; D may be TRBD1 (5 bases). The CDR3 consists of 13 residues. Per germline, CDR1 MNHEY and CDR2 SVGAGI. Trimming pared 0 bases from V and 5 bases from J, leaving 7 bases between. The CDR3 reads CASSYSGTYGYTF. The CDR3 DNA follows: TGTGCCAGCAGTTACTCAGGGACGTATGGCTACACCTTC.

CDR3 nucleotide sequence: TGTGCCTGGTGTGGCCGACCATCTGAAGCTTTCTTT. Its protein is CAWCGRPSEAFF. J is TRBJ1-1 and V is TRBV30, with D unclear. Germline V CDR1 and CDR2: GTSNPN, SVGIG (reference sequence). Trimming cost V 5 bases and J 6 bases, with 13 bases left between them. CDR3 length: 12 amino acids.

This CDR3 reads CASSLGTDGYNEQFF. Here the CDR3 DNA reads TGTGCCAGCAGCTTGGGGACGGACGGATACAATGAGCAGTTCTTC. The V and J genes are TRBV5-6 and TRBJ2-1, with no clear D. The CDR3 totals 15 residues. The V and J ends lost 0 bases and 4 bases respectively, with 11 bases between them. Germline CDR1 reads SGHDT; CDR2 reads YYEEEE.

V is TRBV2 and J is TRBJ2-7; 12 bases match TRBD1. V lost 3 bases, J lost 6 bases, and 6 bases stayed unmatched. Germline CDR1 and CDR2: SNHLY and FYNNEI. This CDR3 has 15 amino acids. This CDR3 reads CASSDPGQGAGEQYF. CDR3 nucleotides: TGTGCCAGCAGTGATCCGGGACAGGGGGCTGGCGAGCAGTACTTC.

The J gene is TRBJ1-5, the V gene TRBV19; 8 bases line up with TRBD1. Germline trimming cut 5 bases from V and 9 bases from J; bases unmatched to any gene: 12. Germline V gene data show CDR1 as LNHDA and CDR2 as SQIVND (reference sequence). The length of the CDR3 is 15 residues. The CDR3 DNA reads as TGTGCCAGTAGTTTAACTTCAACAGGGGGGCGGCCCCAGCATTTT. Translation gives CASSLTSTGGRPQHF.

This chain's CDR3 is CASSELGALNTGELFF. CDR3 bases: TGTGCCAGCAGTGAATTAGGGGCCCTGAACACCGGGGAGCTGTTTTTT. This chain uses TRBV2 with TRBJ2-2, with a possible D match to TRBD1 (5 bases). Germline V gives CDR1 SNHLY, CDR2 FYNNEI. The CDR3 runs 16 residues. The germline V and J ends were trimmed by 2 bases and 1 base, with 11 bases remaining between them.